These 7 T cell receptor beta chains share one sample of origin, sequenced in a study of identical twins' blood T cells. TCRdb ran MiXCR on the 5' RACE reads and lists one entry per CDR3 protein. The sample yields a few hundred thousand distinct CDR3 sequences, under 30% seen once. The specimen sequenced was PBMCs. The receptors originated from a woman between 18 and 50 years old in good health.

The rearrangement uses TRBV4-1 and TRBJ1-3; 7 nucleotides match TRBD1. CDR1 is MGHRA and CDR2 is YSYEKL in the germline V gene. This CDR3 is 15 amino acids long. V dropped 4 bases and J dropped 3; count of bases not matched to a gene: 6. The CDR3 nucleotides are TGCGCCAGCAGCCCGAGACAGGGAGTTGGAAACACCATATATTTT. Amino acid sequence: CASSPRQGVGNTIYF.

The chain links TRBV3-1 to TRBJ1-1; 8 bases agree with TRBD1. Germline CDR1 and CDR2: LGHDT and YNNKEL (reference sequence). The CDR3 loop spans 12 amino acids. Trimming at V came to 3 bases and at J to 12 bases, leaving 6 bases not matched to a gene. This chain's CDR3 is CASSHPGQEPFF. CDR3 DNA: TGTGCCAGCAGCCACCCGGGACAGGAACCTTTCTTT.

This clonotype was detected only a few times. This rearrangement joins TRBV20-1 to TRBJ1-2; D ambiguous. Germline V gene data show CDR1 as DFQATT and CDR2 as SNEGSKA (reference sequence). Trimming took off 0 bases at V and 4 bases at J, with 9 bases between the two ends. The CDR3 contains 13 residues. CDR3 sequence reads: CSARELQTYGYTF. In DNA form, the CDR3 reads TGCAGTGCTAGAGAGTTACAGACCTATGGCTACACCTTC.

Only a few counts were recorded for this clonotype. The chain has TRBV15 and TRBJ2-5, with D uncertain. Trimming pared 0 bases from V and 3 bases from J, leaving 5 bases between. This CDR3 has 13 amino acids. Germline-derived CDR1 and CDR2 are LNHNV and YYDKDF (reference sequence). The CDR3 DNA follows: TGTGCCACCAGCAGAGATCAGAAAGAGACCCAGTACTTC. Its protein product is CATSRDQKETQYF.

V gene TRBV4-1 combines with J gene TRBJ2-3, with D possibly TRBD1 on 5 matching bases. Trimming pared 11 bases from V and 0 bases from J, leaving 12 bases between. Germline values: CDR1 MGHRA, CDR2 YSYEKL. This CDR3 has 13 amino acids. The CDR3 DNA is TGCGCCTCGAGACAGACTAGCACAGATACGCAGTATTTT. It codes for CASRQTSTDTQYF.

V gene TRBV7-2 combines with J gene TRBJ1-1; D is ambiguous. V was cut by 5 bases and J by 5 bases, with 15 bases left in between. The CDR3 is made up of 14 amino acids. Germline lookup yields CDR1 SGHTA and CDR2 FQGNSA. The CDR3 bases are TGTGCCAGCAGCGTCTACATGGGAAGGACTGAAGCTTTCTTT. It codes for CASSVYMGRTEAFF. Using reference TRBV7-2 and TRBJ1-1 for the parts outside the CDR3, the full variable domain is GAGVSQSPSNKVTEKGKDVELRCDPISGHTALYWYRQSLGQGLEFLIYFQGNSAPDKSGLPSDRFSAERTGGSVSTLTIQRTQQEDSAVYLCASSVYMGRTEAFFGQGTRLTVV.

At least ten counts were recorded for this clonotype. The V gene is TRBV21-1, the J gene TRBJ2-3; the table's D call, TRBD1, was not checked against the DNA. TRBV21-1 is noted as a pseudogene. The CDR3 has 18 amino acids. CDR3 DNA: TGTGCCAGCAGCAAAGCTTTAGGAGCCGAGGGGCACACAGATACGCAGTATTTT. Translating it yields CASSKALGAEGHTDTQYF.